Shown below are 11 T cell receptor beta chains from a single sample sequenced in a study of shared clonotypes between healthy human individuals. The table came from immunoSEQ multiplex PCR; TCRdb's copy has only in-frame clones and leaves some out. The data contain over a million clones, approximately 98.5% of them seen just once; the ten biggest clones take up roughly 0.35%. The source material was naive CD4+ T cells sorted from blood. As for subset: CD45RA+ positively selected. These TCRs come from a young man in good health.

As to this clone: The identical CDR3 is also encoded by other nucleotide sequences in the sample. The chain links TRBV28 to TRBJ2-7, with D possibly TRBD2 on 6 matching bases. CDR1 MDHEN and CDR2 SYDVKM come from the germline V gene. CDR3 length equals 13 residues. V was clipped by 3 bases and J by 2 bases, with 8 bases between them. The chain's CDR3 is CASSLGGTYEQYF. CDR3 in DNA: TGTGCCAGCAGTTTGGGGGGAACCTACGAGCAGTACTTC.

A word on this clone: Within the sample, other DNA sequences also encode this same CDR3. CDR3 sequence (DNA): TGCAGCGTCGGAGATCAGGAGACCCAGTACTTC. Translation gives CSVGDQETQYF. V usage is TRBV29-1 and J usage is TRBJ2-5; D ambiguous. V was clipped by 6 bases and J by 5 bases, with 10 bases between them. The CDR3 consists of 11 residues. Germline V gene lookup returns CDR1 SQVTM and CDR2 ANQGSEA.

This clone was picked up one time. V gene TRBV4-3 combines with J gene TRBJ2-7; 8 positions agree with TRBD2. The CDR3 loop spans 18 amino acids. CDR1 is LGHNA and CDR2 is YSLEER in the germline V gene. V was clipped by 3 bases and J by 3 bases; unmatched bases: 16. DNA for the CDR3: TGCGCCAGCAGCCAGGAACTGACGAGAGGACTAGCCGGCTACGAGCAGTACTTC. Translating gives CASSQELTRGLAGYEQYF.

This chain's CDR3 is CASSVGGRTLSHEQYF. The CDR3 nucleotides are TGTGCCAGCAGCGTAGGAGGCCGGACCCTCTCTCACGAGCAGTACTTC. The J gene is TRBJ2-7, the V gene TRBV9; D ambiguous. Trimming took 0 bases from V and 5 from J, leaving 18 bases between them. Germline assignment: CDR1 SGDLS and CDR2 YYNGEE. The length of the CDR3 is 16 residues.

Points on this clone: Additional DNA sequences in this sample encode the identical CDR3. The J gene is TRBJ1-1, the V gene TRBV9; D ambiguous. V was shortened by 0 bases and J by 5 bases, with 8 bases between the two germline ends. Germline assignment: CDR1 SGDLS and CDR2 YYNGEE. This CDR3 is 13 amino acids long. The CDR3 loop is CASSVVGETEAFF. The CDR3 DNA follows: TGTGCCAGCAGCGTAGTGGGTGAAACTGAAGCTTTCTTT.

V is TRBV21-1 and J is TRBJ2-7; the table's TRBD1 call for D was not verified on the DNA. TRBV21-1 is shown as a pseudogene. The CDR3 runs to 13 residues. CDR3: CASGHRGAYEQYF. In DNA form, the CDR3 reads TGTGCCAGCGGGCACAGGGGTGCCTACGAGCAGTACTTC.

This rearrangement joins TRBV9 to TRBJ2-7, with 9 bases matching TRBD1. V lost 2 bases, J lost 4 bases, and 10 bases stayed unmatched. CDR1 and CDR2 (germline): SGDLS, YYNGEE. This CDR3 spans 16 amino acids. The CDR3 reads CASSVSRQGGLYEQYF. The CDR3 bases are TGTGCCAGCAGCGTGTCCCGACAGGGGGGATTATACGAGCAGTACTTC. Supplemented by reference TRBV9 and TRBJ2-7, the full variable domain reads DSGVTQTPKHLITATGQRVTLRCSPRSGDLSVYWYQQSLDQGLQFLIQYYNGEERAKGNILERFSAQQFPDLHSELNLSSLELGDSALYFCASSVSRQGGLYEQYFGPGTRLTVT.

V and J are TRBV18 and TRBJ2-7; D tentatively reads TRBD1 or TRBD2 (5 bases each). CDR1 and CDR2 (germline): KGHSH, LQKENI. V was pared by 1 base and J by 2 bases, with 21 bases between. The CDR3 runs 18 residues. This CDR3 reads CASSPLVGDGSLPYEQYF. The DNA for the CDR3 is TGTGCCAGCTCACCACTTGTGGGGGACGGAAGCCTCCCCTACGAGCAGTACTTC. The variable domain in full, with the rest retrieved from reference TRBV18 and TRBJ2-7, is NAGVMQNPRHLVRRRGQEARLRCSPMKGHSHVYWYRQLPEEGLKFMVYLQKENIIDESGMPKERFSAEFPKEGPSILRIQQVVRGDSAAYFCASSPLVGDGSLPYEQYFGPGTRLTVT.

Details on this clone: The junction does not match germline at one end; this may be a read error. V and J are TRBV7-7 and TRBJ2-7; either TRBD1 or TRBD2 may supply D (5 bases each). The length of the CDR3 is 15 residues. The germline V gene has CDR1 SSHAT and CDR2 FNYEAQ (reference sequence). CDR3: CASSSEWGPMYEQYF. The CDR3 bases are TGTGCTAGCAGCTCCGAGTGGGGACCCATGTACGAGCAGTACTTC. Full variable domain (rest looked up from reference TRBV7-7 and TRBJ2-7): GAGVSQSPRYKVTKRGQDVTLRCDPISSHATLYWYQQALGQGPEFLTYFNYEAQPDKSGLPSDRFSAERPEGSISTLTIQRTEQRDSAMYRCASSSEWGPMYEQYFGPGTRLTVT.

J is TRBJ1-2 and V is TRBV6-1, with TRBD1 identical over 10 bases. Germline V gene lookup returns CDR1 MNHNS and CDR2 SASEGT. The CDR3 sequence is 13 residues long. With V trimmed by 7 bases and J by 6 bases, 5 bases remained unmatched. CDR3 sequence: CASNPGQGHGYTF. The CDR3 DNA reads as TGTGCCAGCAACCCGGGACAGGGGCATGGCTACACCTTC.

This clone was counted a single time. CDR3 DNA sequence: TGTGCCAGCAGCTCGATGAGGGGGCAAGGAAACACCATATATTTT. This gives the protein CASSSMRGQGNTIYF. The rearrangement uses TRBV7-9 and TRBJ1-3, with 7 nucleotides matching TRBD1. CDR3 length: 15 residues. Unmatched junction bases numbered 7, after V lost 4 bases and J lost 4 bases. Germline CDR1 is SEHNR and CDR2 is FQNEAQ (reference sequence).